This T cell receptor beta chain originates from a study of T-cell reconstitution after alpha-beta-depleted transplantation in children. Germline assignment: CDR1 SGHDT and CDR2 YYEEEE. CDR3 length: 12 residues. Trimming removed 2 bases from V and 7 bases from J, with 7 bases in between. A remark on this clonotype: The target antigen is unknown.

Unique molecular identifiers were incorporated during preparation of the TCRbeta library. TCRdb re-analysed the PCR reads in MiXCR, keeping a single row per CDR3 protein. Here the sample spans over 400,000 distinct CDR3 sequences, about 40% being singletons. Findings and limits, study-wide: Two months or so post-transplant, alpha-beta T cells reportedly derived from several hundred expanded graft clones.

The J gene is TRBJ2-1, the V gene TRBV5-6, with D unclear. The receptor was derived from a girl aged 2 to 10 with aplastic anemia, due to receive a stem cell transplant. The sample in question was PBMCs, obtained before TCRalphabeta/CD19-depleted stem cell transplant. Here the CDR3 DNA reads TGTGCCAGCAGCTTAGAGGAGAATGAGCAGTTCTTC. It codes for CASSLEENEQFF.